The clone carrying this T cell receptor (beta chain) was seen many times. The data are from a study of spatial heterogeneity in lung cancer. TCRdb recomputed calls from the 5' RACE reads with MiXCR, one row per CDR3 protein. The table lists 25,000 to 35,000 distinct CDR3 sequences, 10% of them singletons, with 28% in the top ten. Regarding time point: blood at routine non-recurrence follow-up after resection. The sequenced sample was PBMCs, obtained at follow-up. The sequence came from a female donor with early-stage non-small cell lung cancer.

The CDR3 region is CASSQRTGGATDTQYF. In DNA, the CDR3 is TGTGCCAGCAGCCAGAGGACAGGGGGCGCGACAGATACGCAGTATTTT. The chain joins TRBV4-2 to TRBJ2-3; 11 bases align to TRBD1. V lost 3 bases and J lost 3; bases outside the gene matches: 5. The CDR3 sequence is 16 residues long. CDR1 and CDR2 from the germline V gene are LGHNA and YNFKEQ.